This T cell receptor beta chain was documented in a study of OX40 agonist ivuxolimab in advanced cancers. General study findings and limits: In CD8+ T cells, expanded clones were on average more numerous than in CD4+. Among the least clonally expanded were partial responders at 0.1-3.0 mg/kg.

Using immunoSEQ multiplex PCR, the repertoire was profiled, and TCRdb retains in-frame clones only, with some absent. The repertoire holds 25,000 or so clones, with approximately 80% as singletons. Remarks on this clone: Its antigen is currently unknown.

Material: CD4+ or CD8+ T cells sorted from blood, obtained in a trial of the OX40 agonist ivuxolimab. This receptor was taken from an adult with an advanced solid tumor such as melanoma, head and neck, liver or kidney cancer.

CDR3 loop: CSVEGPTGELFF. In DNA form, the CDR3 reads TGCAGCGTTGAAGGTCCCACCGGGGAGCTGTTTTTT. The chain combines TRBV29-1 with TRBJ2-2; unclear D gene. Germline-derived CDR1 and CDR2 are SQVTM and ANQGSEA. There are 12 residues in the CDR3. Trimming removed 1 base at V and 4 bases at J, with 4 bases between.